This TCR beta chain appears in the sequencing data of a study of T cells in pancreatic ductal adenocarcinoma. Study-level points and caveats: Mean clonality was around 0.11 in tumors and roughly 0.068 in blood, not significantly different.

This clone was observed a single time. Antigen specificity is unknown. No neoadjuvant therapy was given to the selected pancreatic ductal adenocarcinoma patients before their surgery. The repertoire was sequenced with immunoSEQ multiplex PCR; TCRdb's copy has only in-frame clones and lacks some. The top ten clones hold 2.2% of a sample with about 29,000 clones, approximately 92% of them seen once. This CDR3 has 12 amino acids. Germline V CDR1 and CDR2: MNHNY, SVGAGI (reference sequence). Germline trimming cut 9 bases from V and 4 bases from J; bases unmatched to any gene: 5. This TCR derives from a human donor with pancreatic ductal adenocarcinoma. The chain combines TRBV6-6 with TRBJ1-1; 7 bases line up with TRBD1. The sequencing input was PBMCs. CDR3 in DNA: TGTGCCAGTACAGGGGCGAGCACTGAAGCTTTCTTT. It codes for CASTGASTEAFF.